The clone carrying this TCR beta chain occurred many times. Its matching antigen is unknown. Researchers prepared the TCRbeta library using unique molecular identifiers, the study reports. TCRdb itself ran the PCR reads through MiXCR, one entry per CDR3 protein. The sample yields about 870,000 distinct CDR3 sequences, approximately 15% seen once. This entry is derived from a study of T-cell reconstitution after alpha-beta-depleted transplantation in children. Findings and limits, study-wide: The study reportedly traced alpha-beta T cells about two months after transplant to several hundred expanded graft clones. By one year post-transplant, T-cell counts and diversity largely arose from T cells that were newly produced. Surviving recipient T cells and intrathymic progenitors accounted for some patients' high TCRbeta diversity at day 60.

Unmatched junction bases numbered 4, after V lost 2 bases and J lost 7 bases. Germline V lookup: CDR1 SGHRS, CDR2 YFSETQ. The CDR3 length is 14 residues. Sequencing used PBMCs, mostly from graft donor cells, obtained 360 days after TCRalphabeta/CD19-depleted stem cell transplant. This TCR came from a male patient under 18 who had a stem cell transplant for acute lymphoblastic leukemia, so the T cells may come from the graft donor. J is TRBJ2-4 and V is TRBV5-1, with TRBD1 matching 9 bases. CDR3 protein: CASSLQGTGNIQYF. The CDR3 bases are TGCGCCAGCAGCTTACAGGGGACAGGGAACATTCAGTACTTC.